The source of this T cell receptor (beta chain) is a study of blood T cell repertoires in COVID-19. As handled by the study authors: Amplified reference gene primers provided the basis for estimating nucleated cell counts. Clones were read by immunoSEQ multiplex PCR, and TCRdb kept only the in-frame ones, dropping some. That table furnishes V, J and clone size, whereas the DNA furnished D and trimming. Counted here are about 160,000 clones, roughly 87% occurring once; the ten biggest clones make up less than 5%. This sequence was found in a woman in her sixties or seventies who had recovered from COVID-19. Sequences were obtained from peripheral blood.

The CDR3 DNA sequence: TGCGCCAGCAGCTCCCTAGGTAGCGGGGGGTTCGCGAACACCGGGGAGCTGTTTTTT. Translating gives CASSSLGSGGFANTGELFF. V usage is TRBV10-2 and J usage is TRBJ2-2; 10 bases fit TRBD2. The CDR3 has 19 amino acids. The J segment lost 0 bases and the V segment lost 6 bases, leaving 13 bases of the junction unmatched. CDR1 is WSHSY, CDR2 SAAADI, per germline.